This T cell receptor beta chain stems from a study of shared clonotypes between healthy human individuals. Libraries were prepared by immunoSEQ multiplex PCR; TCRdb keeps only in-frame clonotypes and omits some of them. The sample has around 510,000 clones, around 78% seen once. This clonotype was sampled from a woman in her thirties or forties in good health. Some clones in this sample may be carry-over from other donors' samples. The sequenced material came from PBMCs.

In DNA form, the CDR3 reads TGCGCCAGCAGCTTGGAGGGTGATGGCGCTAATGAAAAACTGTTTTTT. Amino acids: CASSLEGDGANEKLFF. The V and J genes are TRBV5-1 and TRBJ1-4; D ambiguous. The ends were cut back, 0 bases at V and 3 bases at J, with 12 bases in the middle. The CDR3 runs 16 residues. Germline-derived CDR1 and CDR2 are SGHRS and YFSETQ.